There are many counts of the clone carrying this T cell receptor beta chain. Its matching antigen is unknown. The sample is drawn from a study of T-cell reconstitution after alpha-beta-depleted transplantation in children. Points from the study as a whole: Reportedly, roughly two months post-transplant, alpha-beta T cells arose from several hundred expanded graft clones.

Germline V gene sequence: CDR1 SGHTA, CDR2 FQGNSA. The CDR3 totals 14 residues. V dropped 1 base and J dropped 4; count of bases not matched to a gene: 3. Unique molecular identifiers were incorporated into the prepared TCRbeta library. TCRdb analysed the PCR reads with MiXCR anew, one entry per CDR3 protein. Among 180,000 or so distinct CDR3 sequences listed, 5% to 7.5% were seen once. The sequence was collected from a girl less than two years old with combined immunodeficiency, due to receive a stem cell transplant. The specimen comprised PBMCs, sampled before TCRalphabeta/CD19-depleted stem cell transplant. J is TRBJ2-5 and V is TRBV7-2; 7 bases line up with TRBD1. In nucleotides, the CDR3 is TGTGCCAGCAGCTTAGGGACAGGAGGAGAGACCCAGTACTTC. This sequence encodes CASSLGTGGETQYF.